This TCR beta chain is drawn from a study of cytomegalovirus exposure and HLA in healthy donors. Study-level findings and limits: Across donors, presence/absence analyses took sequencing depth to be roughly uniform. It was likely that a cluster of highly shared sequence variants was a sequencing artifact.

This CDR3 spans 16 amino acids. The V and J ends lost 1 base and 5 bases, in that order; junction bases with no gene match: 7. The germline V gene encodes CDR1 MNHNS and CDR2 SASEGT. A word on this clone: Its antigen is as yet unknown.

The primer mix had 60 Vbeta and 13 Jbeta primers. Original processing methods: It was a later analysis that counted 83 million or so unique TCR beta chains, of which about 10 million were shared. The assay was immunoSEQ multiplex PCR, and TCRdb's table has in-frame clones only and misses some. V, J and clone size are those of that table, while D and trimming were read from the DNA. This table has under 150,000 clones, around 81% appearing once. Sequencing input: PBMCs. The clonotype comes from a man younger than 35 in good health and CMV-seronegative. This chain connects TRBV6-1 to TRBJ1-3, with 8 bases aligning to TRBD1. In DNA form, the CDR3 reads TGTGCCAGCAGTGAAGAAGCACAGGGGGGAAGAAACACCATATATTTT. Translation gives CASSEEAQGGRNTIYF.